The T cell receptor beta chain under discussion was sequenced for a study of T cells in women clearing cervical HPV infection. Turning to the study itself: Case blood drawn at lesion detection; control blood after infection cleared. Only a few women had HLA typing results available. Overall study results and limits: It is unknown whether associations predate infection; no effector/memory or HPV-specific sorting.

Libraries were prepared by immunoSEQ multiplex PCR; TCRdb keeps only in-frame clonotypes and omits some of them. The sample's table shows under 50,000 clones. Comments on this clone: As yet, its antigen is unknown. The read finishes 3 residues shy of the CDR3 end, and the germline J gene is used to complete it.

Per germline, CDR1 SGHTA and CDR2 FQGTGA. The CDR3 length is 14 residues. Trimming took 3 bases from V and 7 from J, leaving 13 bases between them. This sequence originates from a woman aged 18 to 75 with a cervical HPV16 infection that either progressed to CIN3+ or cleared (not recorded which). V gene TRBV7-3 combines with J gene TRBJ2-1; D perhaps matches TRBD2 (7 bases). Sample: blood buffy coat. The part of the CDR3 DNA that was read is TGTGCCAGCAGCTTTCACGGGGGGCAAAATGAG. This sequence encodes CASSFHGGQNE. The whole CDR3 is CASSFHGGQNEQFF.